Listed here are 20 T cell receptor beta chains from one sample, sequenced in a study of neurological immune-mediated disorders. MiXCR, run by TCRdb on the 5' RACE reads, gives a single entry per CDR3 protein. The data contain 35,000 to 40,000 distinct CDR3 sequences, under 7.5% of them singletons. Sequenced material: PBMCs. All receptors come from a woman aged 40 to 50 in good health.

There are many counts of this clonotype. The chain uses TRBV5-1 and TRBJ2-1, with a weak D call TRBD1 (6 bases). CDR1 and CDR2 (germline): SGHRS, YFSETQ. This CDR3 region has 13 residues. V lost 2 bases to trimming and J lost 4 bases, with 7 bases between them. The DNA of the CDR3 is TGCGCCAGCAGCTTTGGACAGTACAATGAGCAGTTCTTC. Its translation is CASSFGQYNEQFF.

This clonotype was detected many times. The genes are TRBV27 and TRBJ1-6; D gene ambiguous. The CDR3 is 14 amino acids. V was cut by 3 bases and J by 3 bases, with 6 bases left in between. Germline-derived CDR1 and CDR2 are MNHEY and SMNVEV (reference sequence). The CDR3 sequence: CASSLTGYNSPLHF. As DNA, the CDR3 is TGTGCCAGCAGTTTGACTGGCTATAATTCACCCCTCCACTTT.

In its sample, this clonotype was seen many times. This sequence joins TRBV9 and TRBJ2-5; the D gene is possibly TRBD2 (7 bases). The CDR3 loop spans 15 amino acids. CDR1 is SGDLS, CDR2 YYNGEE, per germline. Trimming left V 4 bases short and J 5 bases short, with 18 bases between. The CDR3 loop reads CASSFRGALGETQYF. The CDR3 nucleotides are TGTGCCAGCAGCTTTCGGGGGGCGTTAGGGGAGACCCAGTACTTC.

In its sample, this clonotype was seen many times. The chain carries TRBV12-3 or TRBV12-4 and TRBJ2-1; 7 bases align to TRBD2. The CDR3 is 15 amino acids. Trimming cost V 1 base and J 12 bases; bases outside gene matches: 12. The chain's CDR3 is CASSLEGAIGGTQFF. The CDR3, as DNA: TGTGCCAGCAGTTTAGAAGGGGCGATCGGGGGGACGCAGTTCTTC.

This clonotype came up many times. The chain uses TRBV5-1 and TRBJ2-7, with D unresolved. Trimming took off 4 bases at V and 3 bases at J, with 8 bases between the two ends. Germline V gene lookup returns CDR1 SGHRS and CDR2 YFSETQ. This CDR3 has 12 residues. The CDR3 is CASSPNIYEQYF. CDR3 DNA: TGCGCCAGCAGCCCGAACATCTACGAGCAGTACTTC.

This clonotype has a count of ten or more. V and J are TRBV7-9 and TRBJ2-7, with TRBD2 as a possible D gene (5 bases). CDR3 size: 12 residues. Looked up from germline, CDR1 is SEHNR and CDR2 is FQNEAQ (reference sequence). Trimming removed 8 bases at V and 6 bases at J, with 14 bases between. CDR3: CASQSLGAEQYF. CDR3 nucleotide sequence: TGTGCCAGCCAGTCTCTGGGAGCCGAGCAGTACTTC.

Ten or more counts support this clonotype. CDR3 protein: CASSNGQGLNTGELFF. CDR3 DNA: TGTGCCAGCAGCAACGGACAGGGGCTGAACACCGGGGAGCTGTTTTTT. This chain uses TRBV12-3 or TRBV12-4 with TRBJ2-2, with 9 bases that match TRBD1. This CDR3 spans 16 amino acids. V lost 6 bases, J lost 1 base, and 6 bases stayed unmatched.

In this sample, this clonotype turned up many times. V is TRBV4-1 and J is TRBJ1-5; no reliable D call. V shed 1 base and J shed 1 base, with 5 bases lying between them. In germline, CDR1 is MGHRA, CDR2 YSYEKL. The CDR3 consists of 14 residues. CDR3 region: CASSQGPSNQPQHF. The CDR3 region has the DNA TGCGCCAGCAGCCAAGGGCCCAGCAATCAGCCCCAGCATTTT.

This clonotype was counted ten times or more. Here the CDR3 reads CSANSGAYSNQPQHF. DNA for the CDR3: TGCAGTGCCAATTCAGGGGCGTATAGCAATCAGCCCCAGCATTTT. The chain uses TRBV20-1 and TRBJ1-5; TRBD1 might be the D (6 bases). The V gene's germline CDR1 is DFQATT and CDR2 SNEGSKA (reference sequence). V lost 6 bases and J 0 bases, leaving 15 bases between the germline ends. CDR3 length equals 15 residues.

This clonotype has at least ten counts. The chain couples TRBV6-4 to TRBJ2-1; 7 bases match TRBD2. The germline V gene has CDR1 MRHNA and CDR2 SNTAGT. The CDR3 has 14 residues. V was pared by 3 bases and J by 4 bases, with 3 bases of the junction left unmatched. The CDR3 DNA reads TGTGCCAGCAGTGAGGGCGGGAGTTACAATGAGCAGTTCTTC. Protein: CASSEGGSYNEQFF.

This clonotype was seen many times. The genes are TRBV5-6 and TRBJ1-5, with 11 bases identical to TRBD1. Looked up from germline, CDR1 is SGHDT and CDR2 is YYEEEE. CDR3 length: 14 amino acids. Trimming took 3 bases from V and 9 from J; bases not matched to a gene: 5. The CDR3 DNA reads TGTGCCAGCAGCTCGGACAGGGGGCATCCGCCCCAGCATTTT. This sequence encodes CASSSDRGHPPQHF.

This clonotype was seen at least ten times. V gene TRBV28 combines with J gene TRBJ2-5; a weak D match, TRBD2 (6 bases). The ends were cut back, 3 bases at V and 7 bases at J, with 15 bases in the middle. CDR3 length: 14 residues. Germline V gene sequence: CDR1 MDHEN, CDR2 SYDVKM. The CDR3 DNA sequence: TGTGCCAGCAGTTTTACGGCGGGATGGGTGACCCAGTACTTC. As protein: CASSFTAGWVTQYF.

This clonotype was seen at least ten times. This chain uses TRBV5-1 with TRBJ1-1, with TRBD1 identical over 7 bases. The ends lost 5 bases at V and 3 bases at J; junction bases unmatched: 13. This CDR3 spans 16 amino acids. CDR1 SGHRS and CDR2 YFSETQ come from the germline V gene. The CDR3 region is CASSPGAQGEDTEAFF. The CDR3 DNA reads TGCGCCAGCAGTCCAGGGGCCCAGGGGGAGGACACTGAAGCTTTCTTT.

Ten or more counts support this clonotype. This chain connects TRBV28 to TRBJ1-2; 7 bases are a match to TRBD1. Germline loops: CDR1 MDHEN, CDR2 SYDVKM. The CDR3 length is 13 residues. Trimming took 4 bases from V and 4 from J; bases not matched to a gene: 3. The DNA of the CDR3 is TGTGCCAGCAGTTCACAGGGGTTCTATGGCTACACCTTC. As protein: CASSSQGFYGYTF.

This clonotype came up many times. The V and J genes are TRBV3-1 and TRBJ2-5; possible D gene TRBD2, 6 bases. V gave up 0 bases and J gave up 7 bases, with 12 bases separating them. Germline values: CDR1 LGHDT, CDR2 YNNKEL (reference sequence). The CDR3 runs to 14 residues. In DNA form, the CDR3 reads TGTGCCAGCAGCCAAGATACTAGCTTTGTGACCCAGTACTTC. It specifies CASSQDTSFVTQYF.

This clonotype was picked up many times. For the CDR3, the DNA is TGTGCCAGCAGCTTGACCCCCGGGGGAGCCACTGAAGCTTTCTTT. Translation gives CASSLTPGGATEAFF. The chain carries TRBV7-3 and TRBJ1-1; D perhaps matches TRBD1 (5 bases). Germline CDR1 SGHTA, CDR2 FQGTGA. The V end lost 3 bases, the J end lost 4 bases, and 15 bases lay between the germline ends. CDR3 length: 15 amino acids.

Many counts were recorded for this clonotype. This chain connects TRBV4-1 to TRBJ2-1; 14 positions match TRBD2. The CDR3 runs to 19 residues. Trimming cost V 4 bases and J 1 base; bases outside gene matches: 9. From germline, CDR1 is MGHRA and CDR2 YSYEKL. Written as DNA, the CDR3 is TGCGCCAGCAGCCCGGGGGGACTAGCGGGAGAAAAATCCTACAATGAGCAGTTCTTC. Translating gives CASSPGGLAGEKSYNEQFF.

A few counts support this clonotype. V and J are TRBV12-3 or TRBV12-4 and TRBJ1-1, with 9 bases identical to TRBD1. The CDR3 contains 15 residues. J was trimmed by 1 base and V by 4 bases; bases with no gene match: 4. CDR3 coding DNA: TGTGCCAGCAGTTCCCGGACAGGGGCGAACACTGAAGCTTTCTTT. This encodes CASSSRTGANTEAFF.

This clonotype was recorded at least ten times. The chain links TRBV7-3 to TRBJ2-3, with 14 nucleotides matching TRBD2. V was clipped by 8 bases and J by 3 bases; unmatched bases: 7. This CDR3 has 16 amino acids. CDR1 is SGHTA, CDR2 FQGTGA, per germline. CDR3 nucleotide sequence: TGTGCCAGCGCGAGAGGGACTAGCGGGAGAACAGATACGCAGTATTTT. This encodes CASARGTSGRTDTQYF.

This clonotype was detected many times. The J gene is TRBJ2-7, the V gene TRBV20-1, with 7 bases fitting TRBD1. Germline V gene lookup returns CDR1 DFQATT and CDR2 SNEGSKA (reference sequence). The CDR3 is made up of 14 amino acids. Germline trimming cut 0 bases from V and 1 base from J; bases unmatched to any gene: 3. The CDR3 DNA reads TGCAGTGCTAGAGATGTGGGACAGTCCTACGAGCAGTACTTC. This sequence encodes CSARDVGQSYEQYF.